These 25 T cell receptor beta chains were all obtained from the same sample, sequenced in a study of T cell responses to AZD1222 COVID-19 vaccine. TCRdb's copy holds only in-frame clones and misses some; the assay was immunoSEQ multiplex PCR. The sample consists of about 130,000 clones, 80% to 90% of them appearing once. The sample here was peripheral blood, taken on day 0 of AZD1222 vaccination. The receptor set was obtained from an adult in good health.

The V call is TRBV11-2, the J call TRBJ1-1; possibly TRBD1 for D (5 bases). V lost 2 bases and J 1 base, leaving 14 bases between the germline ends. This CDR3 region has 16 residues. Germline-derived CDR1 and CDR2 are SGHAT and FQNNGV. The CDR3: CASSLRGETRNTEAFF. Written as DNA, the CDR3 is TGTGCCAGCAGCTTAAGAGGGGAGACGAGGAACACTGAAGCTTTCTTT. Full variable domain (outside the CDR3, taken from reference TRBV11-2 and TRBJ1-1): EAGVAQSPRYKIIEKRQSVAFWCNPISGHATLYWYQQILGQGPKLLIQFQNNGVVDDSQLPKDRFSAERLKGVDSTLKIQPAKLEDSAVYLCASSLRGETRNTEAFFGQGTRLTVV.

The chain has TRBV2 and TRBJ1-4; D is uncertain. With 7 bases removed from V and 1 base from J, the gap between germline ends came to 13 bases. The CDR3 sequence is 15 residues long. In germline, CDR1 is SNHLY, CDR2 FYNNEI. The CDR3 nucleotides read TGTGCCAGCACCGGATCGAGGGTAACTAATGAAAAACTGTTTTTT. Its protein product is CASTGSRVTNEKLFF.

The chain uses TRBV5-1 and TRBJ1-3; no definite D call. The V gene lost 0 bases and the J gene lost 4 bases, with 11 bases spanning the gap. This CDR3 contains 15 residues. Germline V gene sequence: CDR1 SGHRS, CDR2 YFSETQ. The CDR3 sequence is CASSLVSGYGNTIYF. In nucleotides, the CDR3 is TGCGCCAGCAGCTTGGTATCGGGATACGGAAACACCATATATTTT. Complete variable domain (other parts from reference TRBV5-1 and TRBJ1-3): KAGVTQTPRYLIKTRGQQVTLSCSPISGHRSVSWYQQTPGQGLQFLFEYFSETQRNKGNFPGRFSGRQFSNSRSEMNVSTLELGDSALYLCASSLVSGYGNTIYFGEGSWLTVV.

The rearrangement joins TRBV2 to TRBJ1-1; possibly TRBD1 for D (5 bases). CDR3 length: 14 residues. Trimming left V 5 bases short and J 4 bases short, with 14 bases between. CDR1 and CDR2 (germline): SNHLY, FYNNEI. The CDR3 DNA sequence: TGTGCCAGCAGTTTGGGCAGGGAGGGCACTGAAGCTTTCTTT. Translated: CASSLGREGTEAFF.

This chain joins TRBV15 and TRBJ1-4; no clear D gene. CDR1 and CDR2 from the germline V gene are LNHNV and YYDKDF (reference sequence). The CDR3 totals 14 residues. V lost 5 bases and J lost 8, with 15 bases in between. The chain's CDR3 is CATSRLGIGEKLFF. The CDR3 DNA reads TGTGCCACCAGCCGCTTGGGGATCGGGGAAAAACTGTTTTTT.

The chain uses TRBV9 and TRBJ1-4; D is uncertain. The V end was cut by 3 bases, the J end by 3 bases, with 9 bases between. Germline-derived CDR1 and CDR2 are SGDLS and YYNGEE. CDR3 length: 14 amino acids. The CDR3 loop reads CASSATPSNEKLFF. CDR3 sequence (DNA): TGTGCCAGCAGCGCCACACCTTCTAATGAAAAACTGTTTTTT.

The rearrangement links TRBV7-2 to TRBJ2-5; perhaps TRBD2 as D (6 bases). CDR1 and CDR2 (germline): SGHTA, FQGNSA. V lost 0 bases and J lost 3, with 14 bases in between. The CDR3 is made up of 16 amino acids. CDR3: CASSLAGPVAEETQYF. As DNA, the CDR3 is TGTGCCAGCAGCTTAGCGGGGCCGGTAGCGGAAGAGACCCAGTACTTC.

This chain connects TRBV6-6 to TRBJ2-6; tentatively, D is TRBD1 or TRBD2 (6 bases each). The length of the CDR3 is 16 residues. The ends were cut back, 5 bases at V and 2 bases at J, with 13 bases in the middle. The germline gives CDR1 MNHNY, CDR2 SVGAGI (reference sequence). The CDR3 bases are TGTGCCAGCAGTCCCAGTAGGGGGGCTGGGGCCAACGTCCTGACTTTC. This sequence encodes CASSPSRGAGANVLTF.

The J gene is TRBJ1-1, the V gene TRBV5-1, with a possible D match to TRBD1 (6 bases). The CDR3 length is 16 residues. The V gene's germline CDR1 is SGHRS and CDR2 YFSETQ. The V gene lost 0 bases and the J gene lost 12 bases, with 24 bases spanning the gap. The CDR3 coding sequence is TGCGCCAGCAGCTTGGACGGGGGCATAGGGCCAAAAGTGACTTTCTTT. Translation gives CASSLDGGIGPKVTFF.

Here the CDR3 reads CASSLRQLSYEQYF. The CDR3 coding sequence is TGTGCCAGCAGCTTACGACAGCTGTCCTACGAGCAGTACTTC. V and J are TRBV7-2 and TRBJ2-7; possibly TRBD1 for D (5 bases). Deletions cut 2 bases from V and 1 base from J, with 9 bases between. CDR1 is SGHTA and CDR2 is FQGNSA in the germline V gene. CDR3 length equals 14 residues.

This sequence joins TRBV10-3 and TRBJ2-6; D assignment may be TRBD1 or TRBD2 (6 bases each). The CDR3 is 16 residues long. The V end was cut by 0 bases, the J end by 5 bases, with 11 bases between. Germline V lookup: CDR1 ENHRY, CDR2 SYGVKD. The CDR3 reads CAISESQGTWANVLTF. The CDR3 bases are TGTGCCATCAGTGAGTCGCAGGGGACTTGGGCCAACGTCCTGACTTTC.

The chain joins TRBV15 to TRBJ1-5; a weak D match, TRBD1 (5 bases). CDR1 and CDR2 from the germline V gene are LNHNV and YYDKDF (reference sequence). CDR3 length equals 16 residues. Trimming removed 3 bases at V and 9 bases at J, with 21 bases between. The CDR3 loop is CATSRDRQNPRGPQHF. The CDR3 coding sequence is TGTGCCACCAGCAGGGATCGACAGAATCCAAGGGGGCCCCAGCATTTT.

J is TRBJ2-5 and V is TRBV4-2, with 16 bases that match TRBD2. The CDR3 length is 16 residues. Germline values: CDR1 LGHNA, CDR2 YNFKEQ. The J segment lost 5 bases and the V segment lost 1 base, leaving 1 base of the junction unmatched. The CDR3 bases are TGTGCCAGCAGCCAAGTGGGACTAGCGGGGGGGGAGACCCAGTACTTC. Translating it yields CASSQVGLAGGETQYF.

The chain employs TRBV6-6 and TRBJ2-7; 7 positions match TRBD2. The junction had 11 bases not matched to a gene; V was cut back by 4 bases and J by 5 bases. Germline-derived CDR1 and CDR2 are MNHNY and SVGAGI (reference sequence). The CDR3 is made up of 15 amino acids. Here the CDR3 DNA reads TGTGCCAGCAGTTCGCTAGCGGTATCGGTAGACGAGCAGTACTTC. Translated, it gives CASSSLAVSVDEQYF.

The gene calls are TRBV20-1 and TRBJ1-1, with TRBD1 as a possible D gene (5 bases). Trimming shortened V by 3 bases and J by 0 bases, and 14 bases separated the two germline ends. CDR1 and CDR2 from the germline V gene are DFQATT and SNEGSKA (reference sequence). This CDR3 contains 15 residues. CDR3 nucleotide sequence: TGCAGTGCTAGTGTCGCGGGACGACTGAACACTGAAGCTTTCTTT. It specifies CSASVAGRLNTEAFF.

With regard to this clone: The junction does not match germline at one end; this may be a read error. The chain carries TRBV12-3 or TRBV12-4 and TRBJ1-2; TRBD1 matches at 9 bases. The CDR3 length is 12 residues. The DNA for the CDR3 is TGCGCCCAGGACAGGGGTTTAGAGGGCTACACCTTC. This encodes CAQDRGLEGYTF.

The chain employs TRBV30 and TRBJ1-5; unclear D gene. CDR3 length: 14 residues. V was cut by 0 bases and J by 2 bases, with 8 bases left in between. From germline, CDR1 is GTSNPN and CDR2 SVGIG (reference sequence). CDR3 sequence reads: CAWSVEAGNQPQHF. The CDR3 region has the DNA TGTGCCTGGAGTGTGGAAGCAGGCAATCAGCCCCAGCATTTT.

The V and J genes are TRBV2 and TRBJ2-7, with 10 bases identical to TRBD2. Germline loops: CDR1 SNHLY, CDR2 FYNNEI. With 11 bases clipped from V and 9 bases from J, the junction kept 10 bases outside the gene matches. The CDR3 contains 12 residues. DNA of the CDR3: TGTGCCGGGCGAGGAGGGACTAGCGTGCAGTACTTC. Protein product: CAGRGGTSVQYF.

This chain connects TRBV19 to TRBJ1-2; 8 bases map to TRBD1. This CDR3 is built from 13 residues. Germline CDR1 reads LNHDA; CDR2 reads SQIVND (reference sequence). Losses at the gene ends were 7 bases for V and 4 bases for J; bases not matched to a gene: 5. The CDR3 DNA sequence: TGTGCCAGTATCACAACAGGGGGCTATGGCTACACCTTC. This encodes CASITTGGYGYTF.

This chain connects TRBV18 to TRBJ1-3; 8 nucleotides agree with TRBD1. Germline trimming cut 8 bases from V and 0 bases from J; bases unmatched to any gene: 9. The CDR3 has 16 residues. Germline CDR1 KGHSH, CDR2 LQKENI. For the CDR3, the DNA is TGTGCCAGCGCAACGACAGGGGACGGCTCTGGAAACACCATATATTTT. Amino acid sequence: CASATTGDGSGNTIYF.

The V gene is TRBV20-1, the J gene TRBJ2-1; D is uncertain. The V end lost 6 bases, the J end lost 7 bases, and 10 bases lay between the germline ends. The germline V gene has CDR1 DFQATT and CDR2 SNEGSKA (reference sequence). This CDR3 has 11 amino acids. The CDR3 protein is CSAQDQNEQFF. DNA for the CDR3: TGCAGTGCCCAGGACCAGAATGAGCAGTTCTTC.

The chain employs TRBV19 and TRBJ2-3; 11 bases line up with TRBD1. The CDR3 is 18 residues long. J was trimmed by 3 bases and V by 6 bases; bases with no gene match: 14. The germline CDR1 and CDR2 sequences are LNHDA and SQIVND (reference sequence). The DNA of the CDR3 is TGTGCCAGTAGCAACCCTCCCGGGACAGGGGGTGCGACAGATACGCAGTATTTT. Translating it yields CASSNPPGTGGATDTQYF.

The count of this clone is one. The DNA for the CDR3 is TGTGCCAGCCTTTCTCCCGGGACGGATTATGGCTACACCTTC. This encodes CASLSPGTDYGYTF. The chain couples TRBV18 to TRBJ1-2; TRBD1 might be the D (5 bases). The CDR3 sequence is 14 residues long. CDR1 KGHSH and CDR2 LQKENI come from the germline V gene. V shed 8 bases and J shed 5 bases, with 18 bases lying between them.

In its sample, this clone was seen a few times. V and J are TRBV15 and TRBJ1-3; tentatively, D is TRBD1 (5 bases). Germline V gene data show CDR1 as LNHNV and CDR2 as YYDKDF (reference sequence). Trimming pared 5 bases from V and 0 bases from J, leaving 11 bases between. The CDR3 length is 15 residues. CDR3 loop: CATSLVGGSGNTIYF. The CDR3 DNA reads TGTGCCACCAGCCTCGTCGGGGGCTCTGGAAACACCATATATTTT.

V usage is TRBV4-2 and J usage is TRBJ2-1; no reliable D call. V gave up 2 bases and J gave up 4 bases, with 6 bases separating them. The CDR3 extends over 13 amino acids. CDR1 is LGHNA and CDR2 is YNFKEQ in the germline V gene. The CDR3 DNA is TGTGCCAGCAGCCAAATAGGATACAATGAGCAGTTCTTC. Translated, it gives CASSQIGYNEQFF.